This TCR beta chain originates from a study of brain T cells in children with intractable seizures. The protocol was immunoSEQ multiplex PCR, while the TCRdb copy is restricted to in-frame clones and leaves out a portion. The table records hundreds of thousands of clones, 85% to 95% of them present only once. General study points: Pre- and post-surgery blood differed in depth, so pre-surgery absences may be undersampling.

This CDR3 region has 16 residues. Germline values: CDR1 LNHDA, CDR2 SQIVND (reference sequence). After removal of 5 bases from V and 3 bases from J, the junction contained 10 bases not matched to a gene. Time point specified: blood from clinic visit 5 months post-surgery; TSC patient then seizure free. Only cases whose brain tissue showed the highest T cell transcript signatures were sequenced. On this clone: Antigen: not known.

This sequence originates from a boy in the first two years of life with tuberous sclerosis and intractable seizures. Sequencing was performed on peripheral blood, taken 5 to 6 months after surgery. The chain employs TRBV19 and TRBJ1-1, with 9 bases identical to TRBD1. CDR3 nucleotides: TGTGCCAGTAGTTCCCATTCGTGGGACAGGGACACTGAAGCTTTCTTT. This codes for CASSSHSWDRDTEAFF.